These T cell receptor beta chains were read from a single sample in a study of cytomegalovirus exposure and HLA in healthy donors. Assay: immunoSEQ multiplex PCR; the TCRdb copy retains only in-frame clones and omits some. The repertoire holds approximately 150,000 clones, 82% seen once, with 3% to 4% in the top ten. Sequencing was performed on PBMCs. These TCRs come from a male donor in good health and CMV-seronegative. Both conserved end residues are part of each CDR3. The D gene is left open where the match is weak. Clone size appears in some rows only: once, few, many, or a class for an expanded clone.

CDR3 protein | CDR3 DNA | J gene | V gene | D gene | clone size
CASSPIGGVEQYF | TGCGCCAGCAGCCCAATCGGAGGGGTCGAGCAGTACTTC | TRBJ2-7 | TRBV4-1 | - | -
CASSQDLTSGDSEQFF | TGCGCCAGCAGCCAAGATCTGACTAGCGGGGACAGTGAGCAGTTCTTC | TRBJ2-1 | TRBV4-1 | TRBD2 | -
CASSLPTTGQGLTGELFF | TGTGCCAGCAGCTTACCCACAACGGGACAGGGGTTGACCGGGGAGCTGTTTTTT | TRBJ2-2 | TRBV7-8 | TRBD1 | -
CASSYWQFTDTQYF | TGTGCCAGCAGTTACTGGCAGTTCACAGATACGCAGTATTTT | TRBJ2-3 | TRBV6-6 | - | -
CASSFGVGNIQYF | TGTGCCAGCAGTTTCGGGGTGGGAAACATTCAGTACTTC | TRBJ2-4 | TRBV28 | - | few
CAGRDRHYEQYF | TGTGCCGGCCGAGACAGGCACTACGAGCAGTACTTC | TRBJ2-7 | TRBV6-1 | - | -
CASREGRDNEQFF | TGTGCCAGCAGGGAGGGCAGAGACAATGAGCAGTTCTTC | TRBJ2-1 | TRBV7-9 | - | -
CASSSQGLPLNEKLFF | TGCGCCAGCAGCTCACAGGGTTTGCCCCTTAATGAAAAACTGTTTTTT | TRBJ1-4 | TRBV5-1 | - | -
CASSPSTSGASREQFF | TGTGCCAGCAGCCCTTCAACTAGCGGGGCCTCTCGCGAGCAGTTCTTC | TRBJ2-1 | TRBV7-9 | TRBD2 | -
CAWEVLTDSSYNEQFF | TGTGCCTGGGAAGTTCTCACTGATAGCTCCTACAATGAGCAGTTCTTC | TRBJ2-1 | TRBV30 | - | few
CAISETSGRKNEQFF | TGTGCCATCAGTGAAACTAGCGGGAGAAAAAATGAGCAGTTCTTC | TRBJ2-1 | TRBV10-3 | TRBD2 | -
CASSQAGETQYF | TGTGCCAGCAGCCAGGCTGGTGAGACCCAGTACTTC | TRBJ2-5 | TRBV7-8 | - | -
CASSLEAGNYGYTF | TGTGCCAGCAGCTTGGAAGCAGGGAACTATGGCTACACCTTC | TRBJ1-2 | TRBV5-4 | - | few
CASSLSQGANYGYTF | TGTGCCAGCAGTTTATCACAGGGGGCTAACTATGGCTACACCTTC | TRBJ1-2 | TRBV27 | TRBD1 | -
CAPNPPSPPYEQYF | TGTGCCCCTAATCCCCCTAGCCCCCCCTACGAGCAGTACTTC | TRBJ2-7 | TRBV19 | - | few
CASKVSGGRYGYTF | TGTGCCAGCAAGGTTTCGGGCGGGAGGTATGGCTACACCTTC | TRBJ1-2 | TRBV28 | - | -
CASIRRAGELFF | TGTGCCAGCATAAGGCGGGCCGGGGAGCTGTTTTTT | TRBJ2-2 | TRBV6-1 | - | -
CASSGTTGPNEKLFF | TGTGCCAGCAGCGGAACGACAGGGCCTAATGAAAAACTGTTTTTT | TRBJ1-4 | TRBV5-5 | TRBD1 | -
CASSPTRRDEQYF | TGTGCCAGCAGCCCCACTCGGAGGGACGAGCAGTACTTC | TRBJ2-7 | TRBV7-9 | - | few
CASSFVSGGPSYEQYF | TGTGCCAGCAGCTTTGTTAGCGGGGGCCCCTCCTACGAGCAGTACTTC | TRBJ2-7 | TRBV7-9 | TRBD2 | -
CASSLSRGQVSSRTF | TGTGCCAGCAGTTTATCGCGGGGACAGGTATCTTCTCGCACCTTC | TRBJ1-2 | TRBV27 | TRBD1 | -
CASRKGWVTEAFF | TGTGCCAGCAGGAAGGGGTGGGTCACTGAAGCTTTCTTT | TRBJ1-1 | TRBV6-5 | - | -
CASSLSQGVSTNTGELFF | TGTGCCAGCAGCTTAAGCCAGGGCGTTTCGACGAACACCGGGGAGCTGTTTTTT | TRBJ2-2 | TRBV7-2 | - | -
CASSYSGAGGPYEQYF | TGTGCCAGCAGTTACTCTGGGGCGGGAGGACCCTACGAGCAGTACTTC | TRBJ2-7 | TRBV6-5 | TRBD2 | -
CASSSPSGLPGEQYF | TGTGCCAGCAGTTCTCCCTCGGGACTGCCTGGCGAGCAGTACTTC | TRBJ2-7 | TRBV28 | - | once
CASSEALSGRKSPLHF | TGTGCCAGCAGTGAAGCGCTCTCGGGAAGAAAGTCACCCCTCCACTTT | TRBJ1-6 | TRBV2 | - | once
CASSPRFSGAIIYEQYF | TGTGCCAGCAGCCCCCGATTTAGCGGAGCTATTATCTACGAGCAGTACTTC | TRBJ2-7 | TRBV11-2 | - | few
CASSFRRVGGNIQYF | TGTGCCAGCAGCTTTAGGAGGGTCGGCGGAAACATTCAGTACTTC | TRBJ2-4 | TRBV11-2 | - | -
CASSIGVRVSPLHF | TGTGCCAGTAGTATAGGAGTCCGGGTTTCACCCCTCCACTTT | TRBJ1-6 | TRBV19 | - | -
CASSLTSYIGRGETQYF | TGTGCCAGCAGCTTAACCTCCTATATCGGGAGAGGAGAGACCCAGTACTTC | TRBJ2-5 | TRBV7-2 | - | -
CASSATRTGVHEQYF | TGTGCTAGCAGCGCCACCCGGACAGGGGTCCACGAGCAGTACTTC | TRBJ2-7 | TRBV7-7 | TRBD1 | -
CASSYNGRTNEQYF | TGTGCCAGCAGTTACAATGGGCGGACTAATGAGCAGTACTTC | TRBJ2-7 | TRBV6-6 | - | -
CASSVSASYNEQFF | TGTGCCAGCAGTGTTAGCGCCTCCTACAATGAGCAGTTCTTC | TRBJ2-1 | TRBV27 | - | once
CASSPLLPQGYEQYF | TGCGCCAGCAGTCCCCTACTCCCCCAGGGCTACGAGCAGTACTTC | TRBJ2-7 | TRBV23-1 | - | -
CASSRDYQETQYF | TGTGCCAGCAGCCGGGACTATCAAGAGACCCAGTACTTC | TRBJ2-5 | TRBV6-1 | TRBD2 | -
CASSQLLGNTEAFF | TGTGCCAGCAGCCAGCTGCTAGGGAACACTGAAGCTTTCTTT | TRBJ1-1 | TRBV4-2 | - | -
CASSLEAGDRALNEQFF | TGCGCCAGCAGCTTGGAGGCAGGAGACAGGGCCCTCAATGAGCAGTTCTTC | TRBJ2-1 | TRBV5-1 | TRBD1 | -
CASSSGLPSSYNEQFF | TGCGCCAGCAGCTCGGGACTCCCCAGCTCCTACAATGAGCAGTTCTTC | TRBJ2-1 | TRBV5-1 | - | -
CSVIADNRGLEGYTF | TGCAGCGTCATCGCCGACAACAGGGGCCTGGAAGGCTACACCTTC | TRBJ1-2 | TRBV29-1 | TRBD1 | -
CASRWDSGFQMNTEAFF | TGTGCCAGCAGGTGGGATTCAGGGTTCCAAATGAACACTGAAGCTTTCTTT | TRBJ1-1 | TRBV7-9 | - | -
CASENGGYGNTIYF | TGTGCCAGCGAAAACGGGGGGTATGGAAACACCATATATTTT | TRBJ1-3 | TRBV28 | - | few
CASSPGLSEKLFF | TGTGCCAGCAGCCCCGGACTGAGTGAAAAACTGTTTTTT | TRBJ1-4 | TRBV2 | - | few
CASGSPSDRSLYGYTF | TGTGCTAGTGGTTCACCCTCGGACAGATCCCTCTATGGCTACACCTTC | TRBJ1-2 | TRBV12-5 | - | -
CATSPPGGTEAFF | TGTGCCACCAGCCCCCCCGGAGGCACTGAAGCTTTCTTT | TRBJ1-1 | TRBV15 | - | -
CASSLARQIINYGYTF | TGTGCCAGCAGCTTAGCTCGACAGATTATTAACTATGGCTACACCTTC | TRBJ1-2 | TRBV13 | - | -
CASSSASASTDTQYF | TGTGCCAGCAGCTCCGCTAGCGCTAGCACAGATACGCAGTATTTT | TRBJ2-3 | TRBV7-3 | - | -
CASMGDNWSSPLHF | TGTGCCAGTATGGGTGACAATTGGTCCTCACCCCTCCACTTT | TRBJ1-6 | TRBV19 | - | -
CAIKGQGSEQYF | TGTGCCATCAAAGGACAGGGGAGCGAGCAGTACTTC | TRBJ2-7 | TRBV10-3 | TRBD1 | -
CASSTPGQGIEQYF | TGCGCCAGCAGCACCCCGGGACAGGGGATCGAGCAGTACTTC | TRBJ2-7 | TRBV5-1 | TRBD1 | few
CASSLANRGPYGYTF | TGTGCCAGCAGCTTGGCCAACAGGGGCCCCTATGGCTACACCTTC | TRBJ1-2 | TRBV5-6 | TRBD1 | -
CASSPGTGANVLTF | TGTGCCAGCAGCCCAGGGACTGGGGCCAACGTCCTGACTTTC | TRBJ2-6 | TRBV4-2 | - | -
CASSYSMAEQYF | TGTGCCAGCAGTTACTCGATGGCCGAGCAGTACTTC | TRBJ2-7 | TRBV6-6 | - | -